The entry below describes one TCR beta chain. The antigen remains unidentified. The assay was immunoSEQ multiplex PCR, and TCRdb's table has in-frame clones only and misses some. This sample carries 60,000 to 70,000 clones, 80% to 90% of them seen once, and the ten largest clones take 1.5% to 2%. Per germline, CDR1 MGHDK and CDR2 SYGVNS. This CDR3 spans 14 amino acids. Deletions cut 5 bases from V and 7 bases from J, with 12 bases between. This record belongs to a study of siplizumab effects on memory and regulatory T cells. The study's findings and limits: Mean Treg-derived proportions of mappable alloreactive CD4+ clones were just under 70% for siplizumab and about 28% for controls. Naive T cells seemed more diverse than memory cells; they also seemed major alloresponse contributors.

The rearrangement uses TRBV25-1 and TRBJ1-6; D gene unclear. This TCR was recovered from a human donor in good health. Material for sequencing was Tregs sorted from blood. The CDR3 DNA follows: TGTGCCAGCAGTCGCCCGGGCCGAAATTCACCCCTCCACTTT. Translation gives CASSRPGRNSPLHF.